This record looks at one TCR beta chain sequence and its context. The antigen is undetermined. The source of the sample is a study of T cell responses to AZD1222 COVID-19 vaccine. At the level of the study: Both about-4-week and about-12-week second-dose recipients were combined.

Profiling relied on immunoSEQ multiplex PCR, and the TCRdb table lists in-frame clones only, not all of them. The sample lists 140,000 to 150,000 clones, more than 85% occurring once. General study points: The repertoires were collected only after the peak T cell response.

V was pared by 4 bases and J by 3 bases, with 7 bases of the junction left unmatched. The germline V gene encodes CDR1 LGHNT and CDR2 FRNRAP. The CDR3 contains 15 residues. The genes are TRBV12-5 and TRBJ2-7; 9 bases are a match to TRBD1. This receptor was taken from an adult in good health. The sample consisted of peripheral blood, taken on day 0 of AZD1222 vaccination. CDR3 loop: CASGSLGTGSYEQYF. DNA of the CDR3: TGTGCTAGTGGTTCGCTAGGGACAGGGAGCTACGAGCAGTACTTC. The entire variable domain, with the rest obtained from reference TRBV12-5 and TRBJ2-7, is as follows: DARVTQTPRHKVTEMGQEVTMRCQPILGHNTVFWYRQTMMQGLELLAYFRNRAPLDDSGMPKDRFSAEMPDATLATLKIQPSEPRDSAVYFCASGSLGTGSYEQYFGPGTRLTVT.